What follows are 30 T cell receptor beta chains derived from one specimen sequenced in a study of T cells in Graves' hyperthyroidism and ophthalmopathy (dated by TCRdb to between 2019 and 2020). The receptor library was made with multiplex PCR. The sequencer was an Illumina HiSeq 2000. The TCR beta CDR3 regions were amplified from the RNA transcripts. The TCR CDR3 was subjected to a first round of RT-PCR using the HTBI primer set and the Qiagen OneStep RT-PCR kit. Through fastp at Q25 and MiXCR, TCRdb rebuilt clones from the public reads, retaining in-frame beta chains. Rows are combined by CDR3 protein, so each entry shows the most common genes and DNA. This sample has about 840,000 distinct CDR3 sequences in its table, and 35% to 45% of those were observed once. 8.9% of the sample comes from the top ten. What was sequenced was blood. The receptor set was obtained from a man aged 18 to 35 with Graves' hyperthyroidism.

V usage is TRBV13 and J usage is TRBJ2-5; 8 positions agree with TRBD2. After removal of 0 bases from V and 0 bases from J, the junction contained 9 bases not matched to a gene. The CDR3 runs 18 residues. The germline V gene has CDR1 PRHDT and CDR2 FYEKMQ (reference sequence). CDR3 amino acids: CASSLGLAGLEYQETQYF. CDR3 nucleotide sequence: TGTGCCAGCAGCTTAGGATTAGCGGGATTAGAGTACCAAGAGACCCAGTACTTC. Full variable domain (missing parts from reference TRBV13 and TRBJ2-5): AAGVIQSPRHLIKEKRETATLKCYPIPRHDTVYWYQQGPGQDPQFLISFYEKMQSDKGSIPDRFSAQQFSDYHSELNMSSLELGDSALYFCASSLGLAGLEYQETQYFGPGTRLLVL.

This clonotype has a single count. The DNA of the CDR3 is TGTGCCAGCCACACACGACAGGGAAGTAGCCTTTCACCCCTCCACTTT. It codes for CASHTRQGSSLSPLHF. The chain is built from TRBV6-5 and TRBJ1-6; 7 nucleotides line up with TRBD1. V trimming: 8 bases; J trimming: 9 bases; junction bases outside the gene matches: 16. Per germline, CDR1 MNHEY and CDR2 SVGAGI. This CDR3 is 16 amino acids long.

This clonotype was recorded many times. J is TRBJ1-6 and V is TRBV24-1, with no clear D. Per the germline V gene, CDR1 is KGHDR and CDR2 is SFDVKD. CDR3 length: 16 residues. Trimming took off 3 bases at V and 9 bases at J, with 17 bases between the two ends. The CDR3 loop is CATSDPPCFMSSPLHF. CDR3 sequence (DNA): TGTGCCACCAGTGATCCGCCGTGCTTTATGAGTTCACCCCTCCACTTT.

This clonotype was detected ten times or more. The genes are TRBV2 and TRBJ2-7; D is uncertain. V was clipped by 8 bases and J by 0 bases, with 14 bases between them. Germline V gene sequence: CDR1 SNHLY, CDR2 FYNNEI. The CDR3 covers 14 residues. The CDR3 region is CASSAVASSYEQYF. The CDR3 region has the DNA TGTGCCAGCTCAGCTGTGGCCAGCTCCTACGAGCAGTACTTC.

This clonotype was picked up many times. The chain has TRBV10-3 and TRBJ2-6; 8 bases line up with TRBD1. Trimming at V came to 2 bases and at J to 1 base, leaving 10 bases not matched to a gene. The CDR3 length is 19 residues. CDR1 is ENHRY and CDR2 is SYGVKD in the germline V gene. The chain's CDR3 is CAISEPSDRARSGANVLTF. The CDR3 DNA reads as TGTGCCATCAGTGAGCCCTCGGACAGGGCTCGGTCTGGGGCCAACGTCCTGACTTTC.

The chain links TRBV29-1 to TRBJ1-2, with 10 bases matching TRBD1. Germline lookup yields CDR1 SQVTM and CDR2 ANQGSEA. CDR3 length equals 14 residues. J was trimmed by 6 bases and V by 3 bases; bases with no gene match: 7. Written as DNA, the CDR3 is TGCAGCGTTGAGGGGACAGGGGCGCCTGATGGCTACACCTTC. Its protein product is CSVEGTGAPDGYTF.

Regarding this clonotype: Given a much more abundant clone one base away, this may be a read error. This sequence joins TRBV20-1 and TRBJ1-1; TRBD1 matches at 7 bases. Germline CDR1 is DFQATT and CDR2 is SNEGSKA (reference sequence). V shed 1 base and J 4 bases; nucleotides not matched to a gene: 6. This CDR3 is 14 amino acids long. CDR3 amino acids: CSARGTGGSTEAFF. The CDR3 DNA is TGCAGTGCTAGAGGGACAGGTGGGAGCACTGAAGCTTTCTTT.

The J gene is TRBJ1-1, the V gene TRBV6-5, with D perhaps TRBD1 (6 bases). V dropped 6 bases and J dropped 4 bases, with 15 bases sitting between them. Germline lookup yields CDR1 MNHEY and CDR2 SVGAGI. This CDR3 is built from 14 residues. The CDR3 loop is CASRQGRIGTEAFF. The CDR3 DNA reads TGTGCCAGCAGACAGGGTCGGATAGGCACTGAAGCTTTCTTT.

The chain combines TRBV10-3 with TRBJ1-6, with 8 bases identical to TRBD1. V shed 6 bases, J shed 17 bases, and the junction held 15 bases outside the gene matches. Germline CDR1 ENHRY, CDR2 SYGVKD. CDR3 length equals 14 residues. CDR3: CAISAGGGGEAVHF. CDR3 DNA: TGTGCCATCAGCGCAGGGGGCGGGGGTGAGGCAGTCCACTTT.

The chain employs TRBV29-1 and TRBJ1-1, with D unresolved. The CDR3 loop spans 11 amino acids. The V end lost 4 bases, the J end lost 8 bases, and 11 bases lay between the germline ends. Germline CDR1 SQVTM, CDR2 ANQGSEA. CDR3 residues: CSVVWRGEAFF. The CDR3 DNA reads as TGCAGCGTTGTGTGGAGAGGGGAAGCTTTCTTT.

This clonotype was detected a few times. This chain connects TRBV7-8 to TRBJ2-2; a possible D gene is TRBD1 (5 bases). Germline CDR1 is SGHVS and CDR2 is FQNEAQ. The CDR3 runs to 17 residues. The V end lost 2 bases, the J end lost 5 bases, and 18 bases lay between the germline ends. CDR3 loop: CASSLHRLQVGTGELFF. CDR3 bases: TGTGCCAGCAGCTTACACAGGTTGCAGGTTGGAACCGGGGAGCTGTTTTTT.

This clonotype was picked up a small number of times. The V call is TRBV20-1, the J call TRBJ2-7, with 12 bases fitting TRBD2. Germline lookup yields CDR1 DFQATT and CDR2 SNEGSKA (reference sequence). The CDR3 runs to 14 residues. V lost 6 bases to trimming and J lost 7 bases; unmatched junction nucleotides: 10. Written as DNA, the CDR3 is TGCAGTGCCACCCTAGCGGGAGGGCCGCAGGAGCAGTACTTC. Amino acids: CSATLAGGPQEQYF.

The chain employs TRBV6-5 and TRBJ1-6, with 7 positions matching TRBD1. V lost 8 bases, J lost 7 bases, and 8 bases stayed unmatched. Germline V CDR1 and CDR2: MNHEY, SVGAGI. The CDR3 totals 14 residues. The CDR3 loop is CASGRQGPNSPLHF. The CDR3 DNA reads TGTGCCAGCGGGAGACAGGGACCCAATTCACCCCTCCACTTT.

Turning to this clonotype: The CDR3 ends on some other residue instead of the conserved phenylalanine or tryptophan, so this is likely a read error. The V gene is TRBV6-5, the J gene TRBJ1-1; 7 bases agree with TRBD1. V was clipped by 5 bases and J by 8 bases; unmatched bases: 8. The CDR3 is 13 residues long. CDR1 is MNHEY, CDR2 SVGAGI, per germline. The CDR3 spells CASSNTGVGEAFL. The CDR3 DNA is TGTGCCAGCAGTAACACAGGGGTCGGGGAAGCTTTCCTT.

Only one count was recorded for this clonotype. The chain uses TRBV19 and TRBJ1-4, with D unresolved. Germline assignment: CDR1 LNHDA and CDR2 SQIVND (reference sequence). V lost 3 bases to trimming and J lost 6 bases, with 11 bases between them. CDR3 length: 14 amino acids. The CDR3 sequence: CASSILPRDEKLFF. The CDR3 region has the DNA TGTGCCAGTAGTATCCTCCCACGAGATGAAAAACTGTTTTTT. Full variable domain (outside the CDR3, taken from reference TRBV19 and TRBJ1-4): DGGITQSPKYLFRKEGQNVTLSCEQNLNHDAMYWYRQDPGQGLRLIYYSQIVNDFQKGDIAEGYSVSREKKESFPLTVTSAQKNPTAFYLCASSILPRDEKLFFGSGTQLSVL.

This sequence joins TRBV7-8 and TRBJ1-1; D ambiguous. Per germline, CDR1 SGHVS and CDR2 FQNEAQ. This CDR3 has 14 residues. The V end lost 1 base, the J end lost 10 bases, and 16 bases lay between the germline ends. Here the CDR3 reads CASSLVGGATAAFF. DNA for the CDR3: TGTGCCAGCAGCTTAGTGGGAGGCGCAACGGCAGCTTTCTTT.

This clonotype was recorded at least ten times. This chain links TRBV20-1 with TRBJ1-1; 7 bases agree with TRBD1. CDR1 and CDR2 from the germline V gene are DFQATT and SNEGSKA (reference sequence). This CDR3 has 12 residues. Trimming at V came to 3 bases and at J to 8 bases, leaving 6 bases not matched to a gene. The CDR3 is CSASRRQGEAFF. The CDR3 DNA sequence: TGCAGTGCTAGCCGCCGACAGGGCGAAGCTTTCTTT.

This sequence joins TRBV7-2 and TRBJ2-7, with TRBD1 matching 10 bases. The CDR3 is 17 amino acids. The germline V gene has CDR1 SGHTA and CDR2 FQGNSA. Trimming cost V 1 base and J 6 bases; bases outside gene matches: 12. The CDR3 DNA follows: TGTGCCAGCAGCTTAGGTTGGGACAGGGGCTTAAATCTCGAGCAGTACTTC. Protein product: CASSLGWDRGLNLEQYF.

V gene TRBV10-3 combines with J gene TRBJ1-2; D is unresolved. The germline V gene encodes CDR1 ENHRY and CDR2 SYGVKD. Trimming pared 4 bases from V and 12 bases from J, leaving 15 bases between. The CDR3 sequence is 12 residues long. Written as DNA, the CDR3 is TGTGCCATCAGTGGGGAGATCTCTGGAAACACCTTC. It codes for CAISGEISGNTF.

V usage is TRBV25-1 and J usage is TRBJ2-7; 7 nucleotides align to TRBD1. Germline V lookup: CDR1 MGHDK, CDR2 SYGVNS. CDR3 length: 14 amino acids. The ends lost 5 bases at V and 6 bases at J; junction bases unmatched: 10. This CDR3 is CASSFPGTDPEQYF. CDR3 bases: TGTGCCAGCAGTTTTCCTGGGACAGATCCCGAGCAGTACTTC.

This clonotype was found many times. CDR3 coding DNA: TGTGCCAGCAGCTTATTTAGCGGGAGGATCAACGAGCAGTACTTC. Encoded protein: CASSLFSGRINEQYF. The rearrangement uses TRBV7-2 and TRBJ2-7, with 10 bases identical to TRBD2. The CDR3 runs 15 residues. From germline, CDR1 is SGHTA and CDR2 FQGNSA. V shed 2 bases, J shed 5 bases, and the junction held 6 bases outside the gene matches.

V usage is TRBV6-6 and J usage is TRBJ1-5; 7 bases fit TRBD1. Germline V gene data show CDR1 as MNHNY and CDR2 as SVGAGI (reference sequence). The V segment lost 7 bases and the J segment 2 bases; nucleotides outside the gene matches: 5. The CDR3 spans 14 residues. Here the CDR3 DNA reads TGTGCCAGCAACCCAACAGGGGGCAATCAGCCCCAGCATTTT. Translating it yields CASNPTGGNQPQHF.

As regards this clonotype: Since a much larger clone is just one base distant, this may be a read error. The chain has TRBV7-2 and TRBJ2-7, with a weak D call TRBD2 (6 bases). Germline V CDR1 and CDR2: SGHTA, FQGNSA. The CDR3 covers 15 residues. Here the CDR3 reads CAGSFSGTVGSEQYF. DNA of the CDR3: TGTGCCGGCAGCTTTTCCGGGACTGTAGGCTCCGAGCAGTACTTC.

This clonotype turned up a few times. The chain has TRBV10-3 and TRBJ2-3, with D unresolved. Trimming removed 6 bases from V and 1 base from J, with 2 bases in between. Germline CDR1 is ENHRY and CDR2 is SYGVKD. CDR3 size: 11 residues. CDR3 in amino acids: CAIRRTDTQYF. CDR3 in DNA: TGTGCCATCAGGCGCACAGATACGCAGTATTTT.

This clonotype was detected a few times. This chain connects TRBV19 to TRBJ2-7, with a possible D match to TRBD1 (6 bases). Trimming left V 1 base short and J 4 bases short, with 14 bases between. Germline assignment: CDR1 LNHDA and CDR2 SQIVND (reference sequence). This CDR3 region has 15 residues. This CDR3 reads CASSIATGIAYEQYF. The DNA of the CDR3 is TGTGCCAGTAGTATAGCCACAGGGATCGCGTACGAGCAGTACTTC.

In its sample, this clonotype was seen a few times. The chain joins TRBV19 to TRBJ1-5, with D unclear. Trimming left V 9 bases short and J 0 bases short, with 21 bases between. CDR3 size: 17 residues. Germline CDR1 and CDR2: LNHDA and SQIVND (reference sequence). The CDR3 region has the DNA TGTGCCAGCCATGGCGGGAGGCTCTCCTATAGCAATCAGCCCCAGCATTTT. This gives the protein CASHGGRLSYSNQPQHF. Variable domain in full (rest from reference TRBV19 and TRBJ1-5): DGGITQSPKYLFRKEGQNVTLSCEQNLNHDAMYWYRQDPGQGLRLIYYSQIVNDFQKGDIAEGYSVSREKKESFPLTVTSAQKNPTAFYLCASHGGRLSYSNQPQHFGDGTRLSIL.

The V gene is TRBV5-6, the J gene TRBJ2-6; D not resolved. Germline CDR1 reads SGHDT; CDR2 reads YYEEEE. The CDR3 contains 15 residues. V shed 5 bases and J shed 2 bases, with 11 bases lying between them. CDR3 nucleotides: TGTGCCAGCAGTGAAAGAGAGGCTGGGGCCAACGTCCTGACTTTC. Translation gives CASSEREAGANVLTF.

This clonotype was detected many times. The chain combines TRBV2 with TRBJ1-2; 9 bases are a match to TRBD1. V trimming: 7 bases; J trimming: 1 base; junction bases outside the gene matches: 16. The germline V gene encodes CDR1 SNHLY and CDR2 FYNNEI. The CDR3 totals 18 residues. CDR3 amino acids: CASNLLRDRDQLNYGYTF. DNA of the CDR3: TGTGCCAGCAACCTACTCCGGGACAGGGACCAACTTAACTATGGCTACACCTTC.

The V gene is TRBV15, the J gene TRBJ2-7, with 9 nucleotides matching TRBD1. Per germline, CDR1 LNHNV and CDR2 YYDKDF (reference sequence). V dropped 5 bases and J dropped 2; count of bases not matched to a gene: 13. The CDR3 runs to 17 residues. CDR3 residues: CATSRKRSGTGTYEQYF. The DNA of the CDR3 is TGTGCCACCAGCCGAAAGAGGTCCGGGACAGGGACCTACGAGCAGTACTTC.

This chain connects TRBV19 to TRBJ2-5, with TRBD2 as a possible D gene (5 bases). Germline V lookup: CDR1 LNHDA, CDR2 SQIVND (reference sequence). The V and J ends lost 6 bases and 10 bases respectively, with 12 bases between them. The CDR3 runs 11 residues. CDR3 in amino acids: CASREDGSQYF. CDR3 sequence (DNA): TGTGCCAGTAGGGAGGACGGAAGCCAGTACTTC.